One sample yielded the 21 T cell receptor beta chains listed below, sequenced in a study of tumor and adjacent non-tumor tissue in lung cancer. The library came from three nested PCR rounds adapted from ARM-PCR protocols. TCRdb ran MiXCR on the multiplex PCR reads and lists one entry per CDR3 protein. The sample records about 75,000 distinct CDR3 sequences, around four fifths being singletons. No cell sorting was done before RNA was extracted from the tissue. The sequenced material came from lung tumor tissue. The receptors derive from a woman between 50 and 59 years old with non-small cell lung cancer.

As to this clonotype: The germline gene is not matched at one end of the junction; a read error may be the cause. This chain joins TRBV6-5 and TRBJ1-5, with 7 positions matching TRBD1. The length of the CDR3 is 14 residues. The germline CDR1 and CDR2 sequences are MNHEY and SVGAGI. CDR3 region: CAGSREQGNEPQHF. The CDR3 nucleotides read TGTGCCGGCAGCCGCGAACAGGGGAATGAGCCCCAGCATTTT.

The gene calls are TRBV5-1 and TRBJ1-3; TRBD1 matches at 8 bases. Unmatched junction bases numbered 4, after V lost 6 bases and J lost 2 bases. This CDR3 has 14 amino acids. CDR1 and CDR2 from the germline V gene are SGHRS and YFSETQ. The CDR3 loop is CASNSDRAGNTIYF. The CDR3 DNA reads as TGCGCCAGCAACTCGGACAGGGCTGGAAACACCATATATTTT.

This chain joins TRBV6-2 or TRBV6-3 and TRBJ2-1, with D hard to call. The length of the CDR3 is 14 residues. The germline V gene has CDR1 MNHEY and CDR2 SVGEGT. V gave up 2 bases and J gave up 4 bases, with 9 bases separating them. CDR3 amino acids: CASSYGTNYNEQFF. The CDR3 DNA sequence: TGTGCCAGCAGTTACGGTACCAATTACAATGAGCAGTTCTTC.

V and J are TRBV20-1 and TRBJ2-1, with D possibly TRBD2 on 6 matching bases. Germline-derived CDR1 and CDR2 are DFQATT and SNEGSKA (reference sequence). This CDR3 is built from 14 residues. The V gene lost 7 bases and the J gene lost 9 bases, with 22 bases spanning the gap. The CDR3 loop reads CSVSIGGGPIEQFF. The CDR3 DNA is TGCAGTGTGTCGATAGGCGGAGGGCCAATTGAGCAGTTCTTC.

In the case of this clonotype: At one boundary the junction diverges from the germline segment, which might be a read error. The chain is built from TRBV11-1 and TRBJ2-2; tentatively, D is TRBD2 (5 bases). CDR1 is SGHAT and CDR2 is FQDESV in the germline V gene (reference sequence). This CDR3 is 18 amino acids long. This CDR3 is CTSSVAIRGSYHTGKLFF. CDR3 nucleotide sequence: TGTACCAGCAGCGTAGCTATCAGAGGGAGTTACCACACCGGGAAGCTGTTTTTT.

With respect to this clonotype: Since a much larger clone is just one base distant, this may be a read error. The chain employs TRBV11-2 and TRBJ2-7, with TRBD1 matching 10 bases. CDR3 length equals 15 residues. Germline V gives CDR1 SGHAT, CDR2 FQNNGV. V gave up 5 bases and J gave up 4 bases; unmatched junction bases: 8. CDR3: CASSPAWTGGYEQYF. The CDR3 DNA follows: TGTGCCAGCAGCCCCGCTTGGACAGGGGGATACGAGCAGTACTTC.

The J gene is TRBJ2-5, the V gene TRBV11-2; no clear D gene. The germline V gene encodes CDR1 SGHAT and CDR2 FQNNGV. This CDR3 has 13 amino acids. The chain's CDR3 is CVSSFREKETPYF. The CDR3 DNA sequence: TGTGTCAGTAGCTTTAGGGAAAAAGAGACTCCGTACTTC.

To note about this clonotype: A read error may produce the germline difference seen at one junction end. The genes are TRBV28 and TRBJ2-4; tentatively, D is TRBD2 (7 bases). CDR1 MDHEN and CDR2 SYDVKM come from the germline V gene. This CDR3 has 17 amino acids. CDR3 in amino acids: CASSFLSGGSAKNIEYF. CDR3 in DNA: TGTGCCAGCAGTTTCCTATCGGGGGGCAGTGCCAAAAACATTGAGTACTTC.

The chain recombines TRBV24-1 with TRBJ2-2; D possibly corresponds to TRBD1 (6 bases). This CDR3 has 14 residues. Looked up from germline, CDR1 is KGHDR and CDR2 is SFDVKD. For the CDR3, the DNA is TGTGTCATCAGTGATTTCAGGGGCACCGGGGAGCTGTTTTTT. It specifies CVISDFRGTGELFF.

On this clonotype: An end of the junction does not agree with germline; a read error may underlie this. The V and J genes are TRBV6-1 and TRBJ2-6; 11 positions match TRBD2. The V gene's germline CDR1 is MNHNS and CDR2 SASEGT. This CDR3 is 17 amino acids long. The CDR3 loop is CTSSELAGVAGANVLTF. Written as DNA, the CDR3 is TGTACCAGCAGTGAACTAGCGGGAGTCGCTGGGGCCAACGTCCTGACTTTC.

Points on this clonotype: One junction end does not reproduce the germline sequence, and a read error may be involved. V gene TRBV11-2 combines with J gene TRBJ2-1; the match to TRBD2 covers 8 bases. The CDR3 totals 17 residues. CDR1 is SGHAT, CDR2 FQNNGV, per germline. The CDR3 protein is CASSGGGGSEIWNEQFF. The CDR3 nucleotides are TGTGCAAGCAGCGGGGGCGGTGGGTCGGAGATTTGGAATGAGCAGTTCTTC. The whole variable domain, remainder taken from reference TRBV11-2 and TRBJ2-1, is EAGVAQSPRYKIIEKRQSVAFWCNPISGHATLYWYQQILGQGPKLLIQFQNNGVVDDSQLPKDRFSAERLKGVDSTLKIQPAKLEDSAVYLCASSGGGGSEIWNEQFFGPGTRLTVL.

This clonotype was recorded at least ten times. The CDR3 protein is CASSTLVGVVETQYF. The CDR3 nucleotides read TGTGCCAGCAGTACCCTGGTAGGGGTGGTGGAGACCCAGTACTTC. The chain links TRBV28 to TRBJ2-5; tentative D call: TRBD1 (5 bases). The CDR3 extends over 15 amino acids. CDR1 and CDR2 from the germline V gene are MDHEN and SYDVKM. V was cut by 5 bases and J by 5 bases, with 18 bases left in between.

On this clonotype itself: The conserved phenylalanine or tryptophan normally closing the CDR3 is absent here, so this likely arose from a read error. The limits of the CDR3 on the DNA are not certain, so only TCRdb's listed CDR3 is given. The chain couples TRBV6-1 to TRBJ1-5; the table calls TRBD1, which could not be checked here. Termini included, the CDR3 measures 15 amino acids. The germline gives CDR1 MNHNS, CDR2 SASEGT. The CDR3 is CASSIRWDSRQPLHY.

The V gene is TRBV7-9, the J gene TRBJ2-7; possible D gene TRBD2, 5 bases. Germline V CDR1 and CDR2: SEHNR, FQNEAQ (reference sequence). V lost 1 base and J 3 bases, leaving 22 bases between the germline ends. The CDR3 runs to 18 residues. CDR3 protein: CASSLVERKGPTGYEQYF. The DNA of the CDR3 is TGTGCCAGCAGCTTAGTGGAGCGGAAAGGTCCGACCGGCTACGAGCAGTACTTC.

Note on this clonotype: One end of the junction is discordant with germline, which a read error may explain. This chain links TRBV12-3 or TRBV12-4 with TRBJ2-7, with D perhaps matching TRBD2 (6 bases). The CDR3 sequence is 13 residues long. The CDR3 nucleotides are TGTGCCAGTAGTTTAGGAGGGGACTACGAGCAGTACTTC. Protein sequence: CASSLGGDYEQYF.

This chain uses TRBV6-6 with TRBJ2-7, with 7 bases identical to TRBD1. Germline assignment: CDR1 MNHNY and CDR2 SVGAGI (reference sequence). This CDR3 contains 14 residues. Here the CDR3 DNA reads TGTGATAGCAGCCCCAGGGACAGCCCCTACGAGCAGTACTTC. Translation gives CDSSPRDSPYEQYF.

The chain is built from TRBV20-1 and TRBJ2-5; 8 nucleotides agree with TRBD2. The germline V gene encodes CDR1 DFQATT and CDR2 SNEGSKA (reference sequence). The CDR3 is made up of 13 amino acids. The chain's CDR3 is CNSRTSIGETQYF. The DNA for the CDR3 is TGCAATTCTCGGACTAGCATTGGAGAGACCCAGTACTTC.

Points on this clonotype: Germline is not matched at one junction end, which may reflect a read error. This chain joins TRBV29-1 and TRBJ2-2, with D perhaps assigned TRBD1 or TRBD2 (5 bases each). CDR3 length: 11 amino acids. Germline V lookup: CDR1 SQVTM, CDR2 ANQGSEA. The CDR3 loop reads CSVGDPWEQFF. The CDR3 coding sequence is TGCAGCGTGGGGGATCCCTGGGAGCAGTTTTTT.

As concerns this clonotype: Germline and junction disagree at one end, which may indicate a read error. This sequence joins TRBV11-2 and TRBJ2-1; weak D call: TRBD2 (5 bases). Per the germline V gene, CDR1 is SGHAT and CDR2 is FQNNGV. This CDR3 has 14 amino acids. CDR3 region: CASSLKREYGEQFF. The CDR3 DNA follows: TGTGCAAGCAGCCTCAAGAGGGAGTACGGTGAGCAGTTCTTC.

Worth noting for this clonotype: The conserved phenylalanine or tryptophan normally closing the CDR3 is absent here, so this likely arose from a read error. The chain employs TRBV20-1 and TRBJ1-2; TRBD1 matches 7 bases. Germline loops: CDR1 DFQATT, CDR2 SNEGSKA (reference sequence). There are 12 residues in the CDR3. In DNA form, the CDR3 reads TGCAGAGTGACAGGGATTAACTATGGCTACACCTCC. Its protein product is CRVTGINYGYTS.

As concerns this clonotype: This sequence may be a read error, since a much larger clone differs from it by one base. CDR3 residues: CASNDRTVTYEQYF. CDR3 nucleotides: TGTGCCAGCAATGACCGGACAGTAACCTACGAGCAGTACTTC. J is TRBJ2-7 and V is TRBV2; TRBD1 is a possible D gene (6 bases). Germline V CDR1 and CDR2: SNHLY, FYNNEI. V lost 7 bases, J lost 2 bases, and 15 bases lay in between. The CDR3 spans 14 residues.